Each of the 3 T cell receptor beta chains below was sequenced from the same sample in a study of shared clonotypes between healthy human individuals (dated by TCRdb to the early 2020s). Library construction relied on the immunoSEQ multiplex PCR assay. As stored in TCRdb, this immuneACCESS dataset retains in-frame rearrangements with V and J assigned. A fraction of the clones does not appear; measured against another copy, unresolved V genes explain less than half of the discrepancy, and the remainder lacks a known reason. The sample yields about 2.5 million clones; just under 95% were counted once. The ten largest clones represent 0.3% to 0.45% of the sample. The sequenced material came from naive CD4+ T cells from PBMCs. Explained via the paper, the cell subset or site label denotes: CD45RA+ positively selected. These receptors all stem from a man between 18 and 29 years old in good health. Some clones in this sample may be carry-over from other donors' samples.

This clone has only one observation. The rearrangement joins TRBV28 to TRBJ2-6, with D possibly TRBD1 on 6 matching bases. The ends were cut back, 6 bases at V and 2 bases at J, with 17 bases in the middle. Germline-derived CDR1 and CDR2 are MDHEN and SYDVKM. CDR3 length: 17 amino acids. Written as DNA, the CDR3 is TGTGCCAGCAGAATAAGGACCTGGGGGCCTGGGGCCAACGTCCTGACTTTC. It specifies CASRIRTWGPGANVLTF.

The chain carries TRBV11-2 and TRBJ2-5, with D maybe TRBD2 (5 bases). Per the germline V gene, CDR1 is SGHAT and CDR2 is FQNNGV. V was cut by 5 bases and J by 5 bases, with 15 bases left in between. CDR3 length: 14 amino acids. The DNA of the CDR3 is TGTGCCAGCAGCCCGGGAACGGGGTGGGAGACCCAGTACTTC. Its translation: CASSPGTGWETQYF.

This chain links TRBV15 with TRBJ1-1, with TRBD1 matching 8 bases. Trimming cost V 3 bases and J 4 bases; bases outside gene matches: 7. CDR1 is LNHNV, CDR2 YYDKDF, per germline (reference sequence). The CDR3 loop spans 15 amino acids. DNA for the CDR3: TGTGCCACCAGCAGTAAAGACAGGGGATCCACTGAAGCTTTCTTT. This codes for CATSSKDRGSTEAFF.